Presented here are 5 T cell receptor beta chains from one specimen sequenced in a study of blood T cell repertoires in COVID-19. Repertoires were generated with immunoSEQ multiplex PCR, while TCRdb's copy carries only in-frame clones and drops some. The sample contains more than 250,000 clones, about 90% of which appear only once. The sample comprised PBMCs or T cells enriched from blood (not recorded which). These receptors were obtained from a woman aged 25-40 years who had recovered from COVID-19.

The chain has TRBV30 and TRBJ1-2, with no clear D. The CDR3 has 12 amino acids. With 1 base removed from V and 2 bases from J, the gap between germline ends came to 5 bases. Germline assignment: CDR1 GTSNPN and CDR2 SVGIG (reference sequence). The CDR3 region has the DNA TGTGCCTGGAGTGAGCCGAACTATGGCTACACCTTC. The encoded protein is CAWSEPNYGYTF.

The chain employs TRBV9 and TRBJ2-5; D ambiguous. Between the trimmed V and J ends, which lost 3 bases and 5 bases, there was a span of 14 bases. Germline loops: CDR1 SGDLS, CDR2 YYNGEE. CDR3 length equals 14 residues. Here the CDR3 DNA reads TGTGCCAGCAGCGGTCGCGGCGTCCGCGAGACCCAGTACTTC. Translated: CASSGRGVRETQYF.

The chain recombines TRBV13 with TRBJ2-7; the D is unclear. Germline CDR1 is PRHDT and CDR2 is FYEKMQ (reference sequence). V gave up 8 bases and J gave up 3 bases, with 8 bases separating them. The CDR3 spans 11 residues. This chain's CDR3 is CASGQIYEQYF. The CDR3 region has the DNA TGTGCCAGCGGGCAGATCTACGAGCAGTACTTC.

The J gene is TRBJ1-2, the V gene TRBV19, with TRBD1 as a possible D gene (5 bases). This CDR3 region has 11 residues. The V end was cut by 5 bases, the J end by 8 bases, with 9 bases between. CDR1 and CDR2 (germline): LNHDA, SQIVND (reference sequence). Here the CDR3 reads CASSEHRGYTF. CDR3 sequence (DNA): TGTGCCAGTAGTGAACACAGGGGCTACACCTTC. The whole variable domain, remainder taken from reference TRBV19 and TRBJ1-2, is DGGITQSPKYLFRKEGQNVTLSCEQNLNHDAMYWYRQDPGQGLRLIYYSQIVNDFQKGDIAEGYSVSREKKESFPLTVTSAQKNPTAFYLCASSEHRGYTFGSGTRLTVV.

The chain links TRBV6-2 or TRBV6-3 to TRBJ2-7; D unclear. This CDR3 has 15 amino acids. V was trimmed by 0 bases and J by 0 bases, leaving 9 bases between them. Germline assignment: CDR1 MNHEY and CDR2 SVGEGT. This chain's CDR3 is CASSYSRVTSYEQYF. As DNA, the CDR3 is TGTGCCAGCAGTTACTCCCGGGTCACCTCCTACGAGCAGTACTTC.